The source of this T cell receptor beta chain is a study of brain T cells in children with intractable seizures. Findings of the study overall: Viral specificity was inferred only from CDR3 similarity; HCMV serostatus was unknown.

CDR3 length equals 14 residues. Trimming cost V 4 bases and J 3 bases, with 14 bases left between them. CDR1 and CDR2 from the germline V gene are SGHRS and YFSETQ. Sequenced by immunoSEQ multiplex PCR; TCRdb stores in-frame clones only, minus some. The repertoire consists of 62,000 or so clones, with roughly 95% occurring once and the leading ten covering more than 0.3%. Details on this clone: The target antigen is unknown.

The chain has TRBV5-1 and TRBJ2-7; a possible D gene is TRBD2 (6 bases). Sequenced here: peripheral blood, sampled at surgery. The sequence was collected from a boy younger than two with focal cortical dysplasia and intractable seizures. CDR3 sequence (DNA): TGCGCCAGCAGCCCCCAGACTAGTAACTACGAGCAGTACTTC. It yields the protein CASSPQTSNYEQYF.